The present T cell receptor beta chain was sequenced within a study of OX40 agonist ivuxolimab in advanced cancers. The CDR3 length is 13 residues. Per the germline V gene, CDR1 is WNHNN and CDR2 is SYGVQD (reference sequence). The V and J ends lost 6 bases and 2 bases respectively, with 10 bases between them. Using immunoSEQ multiplex PCR, the repertoire was profiled, and TCRdb retains in-frame clones only, with some absent. Among tens of thousands of clones, approximately 80% were seen once, and the ten largest hold roughly 10%. The receptor's source is an adult with an advanced solid tumor such as melanoma, head and neck, liver or kidney cancer. The J gene is TRBJ2-5, the V gene TRBV10-1; D is perhaps TRBD2 (6 bases). Sequences were derived from CD4+ or CD8+ T cells sorted from blood, sampled in a trial of the OX40 agonist ivuxolimab. DNA for the CDR3: TGCGCCAGCAGCCCCGGGACTCAAGAGACCCAGTACTTC. Translating gives CASSPGTQETQYF.